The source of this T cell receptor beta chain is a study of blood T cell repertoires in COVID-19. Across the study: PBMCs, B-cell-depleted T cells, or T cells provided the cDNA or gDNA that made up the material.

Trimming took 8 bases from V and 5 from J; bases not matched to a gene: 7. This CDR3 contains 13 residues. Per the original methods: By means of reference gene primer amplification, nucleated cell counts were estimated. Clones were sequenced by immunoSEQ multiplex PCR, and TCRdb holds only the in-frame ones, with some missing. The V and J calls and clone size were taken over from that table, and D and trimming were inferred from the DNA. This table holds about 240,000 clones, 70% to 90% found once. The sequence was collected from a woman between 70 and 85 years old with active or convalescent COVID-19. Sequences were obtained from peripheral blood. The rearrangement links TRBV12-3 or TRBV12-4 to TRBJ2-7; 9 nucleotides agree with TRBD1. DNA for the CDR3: TGTGCCAGCCGACACAGGGGGCGCGACGAGCAGTACTTC. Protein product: CASRHRGRDEQYF.